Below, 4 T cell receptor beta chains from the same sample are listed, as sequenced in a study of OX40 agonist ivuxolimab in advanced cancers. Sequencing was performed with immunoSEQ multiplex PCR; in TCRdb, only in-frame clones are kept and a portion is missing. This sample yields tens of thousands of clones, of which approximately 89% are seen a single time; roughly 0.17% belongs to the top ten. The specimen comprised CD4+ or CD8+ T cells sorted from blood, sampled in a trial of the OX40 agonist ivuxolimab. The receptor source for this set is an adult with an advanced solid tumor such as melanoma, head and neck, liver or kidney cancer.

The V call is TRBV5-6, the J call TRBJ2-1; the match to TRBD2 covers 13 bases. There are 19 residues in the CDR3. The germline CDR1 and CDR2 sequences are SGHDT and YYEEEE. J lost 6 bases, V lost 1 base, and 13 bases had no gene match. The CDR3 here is CASSLSRTSGSLGTNEQFF. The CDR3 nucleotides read TGTGCCAGCAGCTTGTCGCGGACTAGCGGGAGTTTGGGGACCAATGAGCAGTTCTTC. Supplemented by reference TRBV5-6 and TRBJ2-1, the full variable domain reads DAGVTQSPTHLIKTRGQQVTLRCSPKSGHDTVSWYQQALGQGPQFIFQYYEEEERQRGNFPDRFSGHQFPNYSSELNVNALLLGDSALYLCASSLSRTSGSLGTNEQFFGPGTRLTVL.

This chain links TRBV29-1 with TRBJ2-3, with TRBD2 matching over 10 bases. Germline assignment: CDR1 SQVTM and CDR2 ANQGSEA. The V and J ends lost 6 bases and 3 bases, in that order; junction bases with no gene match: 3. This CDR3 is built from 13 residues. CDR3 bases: TGCAGCGTCCCGGGACTAGCGACAGATACGCAGTATTTT. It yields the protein CSVPGLATDTQYF.

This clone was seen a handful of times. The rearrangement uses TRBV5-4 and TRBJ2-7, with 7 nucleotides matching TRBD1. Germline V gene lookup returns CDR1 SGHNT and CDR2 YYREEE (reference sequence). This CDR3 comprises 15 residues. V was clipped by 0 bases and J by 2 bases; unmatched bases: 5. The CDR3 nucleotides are TGTGCCAGCAGCTTGGCTACAGGGGCTACCTACGAGCAGTACTTC. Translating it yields CASSLATGATYEQYF.

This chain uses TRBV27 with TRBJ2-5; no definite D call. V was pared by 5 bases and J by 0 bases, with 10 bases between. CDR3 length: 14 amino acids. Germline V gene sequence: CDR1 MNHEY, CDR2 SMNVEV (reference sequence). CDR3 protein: CASSLTSYQETQYF. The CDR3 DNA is TGTGCCAGCAGTCTTACCAGCTACCAAGAGACCCAGTACTTC.